Below, 24 T cell receptor beta chains from the same sample are listed, as sequenced in a study of STAT5B mutations in CD4+ large granular lymphocyte leukemia (dated by TCRdb to the early 2020s). The protocol used for the library was the immunoSEQ multiplex PCR assay. TCRdb's version of the immuneACCESS table is confined to in-frame rearrangements and falls short of the full clone set. An unresolved V gene accounts for under half of the shortfall where checked; the remainder is of unknown origin. The sample has about 31,000 clones on record, about 74% of them singletons. Of the sample, about 0.95% falls within the top ten clones. Specimen: CD4+ T cells from blood buffy coats. The source is a human donor in good health.

The genes are TRBV7-2 and TRBJ1-5, with TRBD1 as a possible D gene (5 bases). The V gene lost 3 bases and the J gene lost 6 bases, with 9 bases spanning the gap. This CDR3 is built from 13 residues. Looked up from germline, CDR1 is SGHTA and CDR2 is FQGNSA. Here the CDR3 reads CASSFARGQPQHF. In DNA, the CDR3 is TGTGCCAGCAGCTTCGCTAGGGGTCAGCCCCAGCATTTT. Full variable domain (outside the CDR3, taken from reference TRBV7-2 and TRBJ1-5): GAGVSQSPSNKVTEKGKDVELRCDPISGHTALYWYRQSLGQGLEFLIYFQGNSAPDKSGLPSDRFSAERTGGSVSTLTIQRTQQEDSAVYLCASSFARGQPQHFGDGTRLSIL.

CDR3 sequence reads: CASSGDRVGYTF. CDR3 DNA sequence: TGTGCCAGCAGTGGGGACAGGGTTGGCTACACCTTC. The chain links TRBV6-1 to TRBJ1-2, with TRBD1 matching 9 bases. V gave up 4 bases and J gave up 7 bases; unmatched junction bases: 1. Germline V lookup: CDR1 MNHNS, CDR2 SASEGT. The CDR3 spans 12 residues.

This clone was counted a single time. The chain links TRBV6-5 to TRBJ1-2; unclear D gene. The CDR3 spans 13 residues. Trimming took off 3 bases at V and 2 bases at J, with 7 bases between the two ends. Germline V lookup: CDR1 MNHEY, CDR2 SVGAGI. CDR3 sequence reads: CASSYAENYGYTF. The CDR3 nucleotides read TGTGCCAGCAGTTATGCAGAGAACTATGGCTACACCTTC.

This clone was detected only a few times. The chain has TRBV5-5 and TRBJ2-7; D is undetermined. CDR1 is SGHKS, CDR2 YYEKEE, per germline (reference sequence). The CDR3 loop spans 14 amino acids. V was cut by 0 bases and J by 6 bases, with 13 bases left in between. In DNA form, the CDR3 reads TGTGCCAGCAGCTTGGACCGCGCAGTGTCCGAGCAGTACTTC. Translated, it gives CASSLDRAVSEQYF.

The chain links TRBV6-5 to TRBJ1-1, with D tentatively TRBD1 (5 bases). The germline V gene has CDR1 MNHEY and CDR2 SVGAGI. Trimming took 3 bases from V and 3 from J, leaving 11 bases between them. The CDR3 sequence is 14 residues long. CDR3 residues: CASSYLGEDTEAFF. The CDR3 bases are TGTGCCAGCAGTTATTTGGGGGAGGACACTGAAGCTTTCTTT.

V usage is TRBV5-5 and J usage is TRBJ2-6; D unclear. V was clipped by 2 bases and J by 0 bases, with 9 bases between them. The germline V gene encodes CDR1 SGHKS and CDR2 YYEKEE (reference sequence). This CDR3 has 16 residues. The CDR3 sequence: CASSLGLNSGANVLTF. The CDR3 nucleotides read TGTGCCAGCAGCTTAGGGTTGAACTCTGGGGCCAACGTCCTGACTTTC.

The J gene is TRBJ1-5, the V gene TRBV7-7, with unresolved D. The CDR3 contains 13 residues. Trimming cost V 3 bases and J 11 bases, with 14 bases left between them. Germline V CDR1 and CDR2: SSHAT, FNYEAQ (reference sequence). The DNA for the CDR3 is TGTGCCAGCAGCTTGGAGAAGGGTACAGCCCAGCATTTT. Protein: CASSLEKGTAQHF.

The chain is built from TRBV2 and TRBJ2-1; D may correspond to TRBD1 or TRBD2 (5 bases each). With 1 base removed from V and 6 bases from J, the gap between germline ends came to 16 bases. The CDR3 length is 16 residues. Germline V CDR1 and CDR2: SNHLY, FYNNEI. The CDR3 sequence is CASSEDSGTTGNEQFF. The CDR3 bases are TGTGCCAGCAGTGAAGACTCCGGGACCACCGGCAATGAGCAGTTCTTC.

The chain employs TRBV6-1 and TRBJ2-7; TRBD1 is a possible D gene (6 bases). Trimming took off 6 bases at V and 0 bases at J, with 12 bases between the two ends. The length of the CDR3 is 14 residues. The germline CDR1 and CDR2 sequences are MNHNS and SASEGT. As DNA, the CDR3 is TGTGCCAGCAGCCGGACAGAAAGCTCCTACGAGCAGTACGTC. Translation gives CASSRTESSYEQYV.

In this sample, this clone turned up a few times. The chain carries TRBV28 and TRBJ1-1; D perhaps matches TRBD1 (6 bases). V was clipped by 2 bases and J by 11 bases, with 15 bases between them. CDR1 is MDHEN, CDR2 SYDVKM, per germline. The CDR3 runs 13 residues. The CDR3 loop reads CASSLPSGRGAFF. The CDR3 region has the DNA TGTGCCAGCAGTTTACCAAGCGGGAGGGGGGCTTTCTTT.

This clone has only one observation. The chain employs TRBV6-1 and TRBJ1-2; D might be TRBD1 (5 bases). Germline-derived CDR1 and CDR2 are MNHNS and SASEGT. The CDR3 covers 14 residues. Trimming cost V 2 bases and J 11 bases, with 18 bases left between them. The CDR3 nucleotides read TGTGCCAGCAGTGAAAATGGGAGAGCGGGGGATTACACCTTC. Protein sequence: CASSENGRAGDYTF.

The V gene is TRBV19, the J gene TRBJ2-3; D is ambiguous. Trimming left V 3 bases short and J 2 bases short, with 12 bases between. The CDR3 loop spans 15 amino acids. CDR1 is LNHDA and CDR2 is SQIVND in the germline V gene (reference sequence). The CDR3 loop reads CASSIFGSYTDTQYF. CDR3 DNA sequence: TGTGCCAGTAGTATCTTTGGGTCCTACACAGATACGCAGTATTTT.

The CDR3 loop reads CASSVGTAGNSPLHF. DNA of the CDR3: TGTGCCAGCAGCGTCGGGACAGCGGGGAATTCACCCCTCCACTTT. V and J are TRBV9 and TRBJ1-6, with 7 bases lining up with TRBD1. J was trimmed by 7 bases and V by 2 bases; bases with no gene match: 6. The V gene's germline CDR1 is SGDLS and CDR2 YYNGEE. The CDR3 is made up of 15 amino acids.

V and J are TRBV11-2 and TRBJ2-3; D gene unclear. V shed 6 bases and J shed 4 bases, with 14 bases lying between them. This CDR3 has 14 residues. Germline-derived CDR1 and CDR2 are SGHAT and FQNNGV. The CDR3 region is CASSFSPNADTQYF. CDR3 DNA sequence: TGTGCCAGCAGTTTTAGCCCTAACGCAGATACGCAGTATTTT.

The chain links TRBV9 to TRBJ2-1; no clear D gene. CDR1 is SGDLS and CDR2 is YYNGEE in the germline V gene. CDR3 size: 16 residues. Trimming left V 0 bases short and J 6 bases short, with 16 bases between. CDR3: CASSVGSLLIRNEQFF. The CDR3 coding sequence is TGTGCCAGCAGCGTAGGTTCACTACTTATCCGCAATGAGCAGTTCTTC.

This rearrangement joins TRBV7-2 to TRBJ2-5; possible D gene TRBD2, 7 bases. The V end was cut by 5 bases, the J end by 2 bases, with 21 bases between. Germline CDR1 and CDR2: SGHTA and FQGNSA. The CDR3 length is 17 residues. CDR3 bases: TGTGCCAGCAGCCCCTGGGGGGGCAGTCGTCGACAAGAGACCCAGTACTTC. It specifies CASSPWGGSRRQETQYF.

This clone has more than one count but fewer than ten. V usage is TRBV5-4 and J usage is TRBJ1-5; possibly TRBD1 for D (6 bases). The V gene's germline CDR1 is SGHNT and CDR2 YYREEE (reference sequence). The V gene lost 4 bases and the J gene lost 2 bases, with 13 bases spanning the gap. The CDR3 length is 15 residues. The CDR3 protein is CASSVMGGGNQPQHF. The CDR3 DNA follows: TGTGCCAGCAGCGTGATGGGGGGCGGCAATCAGCCCCAGCATTTT.

The genes are TRBV5-1 and TRBJ2-5, with D uncertain. Trimming removed 0 bases at V and 3 bases at J, with 6 bases between. Per germline, CDR1 SGHRS and CDR2 YFSETQ. CDR3 size: 13 residues. CDR3 DNA: TGCGCCAGCAGCTTGGAGGTAGAAGAGACCCAGTACTTC. As protein: CASSLEVEETQYF.

The chain recombines TRBV5-1 with TRBJ1-1, with TRBD1 matching over 11 bases. Germline CDR1 SGHRS, CDR2 YFSETQ. This CDR3 region has 17 residues. The junction had 10 bases not matched to a gene; V was cut back by 4 bases and J by 2 bases. CDR3 in amino acids: CASSPRDRGAGNTEAFF. CDR3 nucleotides: TGCGCCAGCAGCCCCCGGGACAGGGGGGCCGGTAACACTGAAGCTTTCTTT.

This rearrangement joins TRBV7-9 to TRBJ2-7; D may be TRBD1 or TRBD2 (5 bases each). The V and J ends lost 5 bases and 4 bases respectively, with 9 bases between them. The CDR3 runs 12 residues. Germline CDR1 and CDR2: SEHNR and FQNEAQ (reference sequence). The CDR3 sequence is CASSRDGYEQYV. The CDR3 nucleotides read TGTGCCAGCAGCAGGGACGGATACGAGCAGTACGTC.

This clone was observed once. The chain is built from TRBV21-1 and TRBJ2-5; TRBD2 is the table's D call and was not checked against the DNA. TRBV21-1 is recorded as a pseudogene. The CDR3 consists of 16 residues. The CDR3 nucleotides are TGTGCCAGCAGCAAAGAGGGGACTAGCGGGAGGGAGACCCAGTACTTC. Protein: CASSKEGTSGRETQYF.

The chain carries TRBV5-1 and TRBJ2-5; D uncertain. The CDR3 totals 16 residues. The germline CDR1 and CDR2 sequences are SGHRS and YFSETQ. V was shortened by 0 bases and J by 2 bases, with 14 bases between the two germline ends. This CDR3 reads CASSLAGRVEQETQYF. The CDR3 DNA reads as TGCGCCAGCAGCTTGGCCGGGCGAGTCGAACAAGAGACCCAGTACTTC.

This chain connects TRBV5-1 to TRBJ2-2; 8 bases map to TRBD2. V lost 3 bases, J lost 7 bases, and 8 bases stayed unmatched. The CDR3 has 15 residues. CDR1 is SGHRS, CDR2 YFSETQ, per germline. The CDR3 here is CASSSRTSNSGELFF. The DNA of the CDR3 is TGCGCCAGCAGCTCACGGACTAGCAATAGCGGGGAGCTGTTTTTT.

This CDR3 is CASSLARGQETQYF. CDR3 bases: TGTGCCAGCAGCTTAGCCCGAGGCCAAGAGACCCAGTACTTC. The rearrangement uses TRBV7-9 and TRBJ2-5; unclear D gene. This CDR3 contains 14 residues. In germline, CDR1 is SEHNR, CDR2 FQNEAQ (reference sequence). V gave up 0 bases and J gave up 1 base, with 6 bases separating them.